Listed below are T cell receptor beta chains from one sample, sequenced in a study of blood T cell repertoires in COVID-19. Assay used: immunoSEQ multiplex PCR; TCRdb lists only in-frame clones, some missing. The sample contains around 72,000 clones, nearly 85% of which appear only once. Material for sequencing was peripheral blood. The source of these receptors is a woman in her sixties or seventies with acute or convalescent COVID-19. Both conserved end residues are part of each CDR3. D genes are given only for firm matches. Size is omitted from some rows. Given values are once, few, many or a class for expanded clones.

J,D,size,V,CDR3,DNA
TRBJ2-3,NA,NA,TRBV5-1,CASSFRAGVADTQYF,TGCGCCAGCAGCTTTAGGGCAGGGGTGGCAGATACGCAGTATTTT
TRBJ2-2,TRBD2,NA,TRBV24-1,CATSTRTSASGELFF,TGTGCCACCAGTACCCGGACTAGCGCTTCCGGGGAGCTGTTTTTT
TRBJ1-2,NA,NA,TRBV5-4,CASSLGAAANYGYTF,TGTGCCAGCAGCTTGGGGGCAGCAGCTAACTATGGCTACACCTTC
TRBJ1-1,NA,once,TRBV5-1,CASSLEQGTEAFF,TGCGCCAGCAGCTTGGAACAGGGCACTGAAGCTTTCTTT
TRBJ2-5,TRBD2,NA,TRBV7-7,CASSSGLVPETQYF,TGTGCCAGCAGCTCGGGACTAGTCCCAGAGACCCAGTACTTC
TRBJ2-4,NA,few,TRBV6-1,CASSEGSASWVQYF,TGTGCCAGCAGTGAAGGGTCGGCTAGCTGGGTTCAGTACTTC
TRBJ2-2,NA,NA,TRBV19,CASSMRRVFTGELFF,TGTGCCAGTAGTATGCGACGGGTCTTCACCGGGGAGCTGTTTTTT
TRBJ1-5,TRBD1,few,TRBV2,CASSAATGGHSNQPQHF,TGTGCCAGCAGCGCCGCCACAGGGGGGCATAGCAATCAGCCCCAGCATTTT
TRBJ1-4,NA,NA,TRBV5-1,CASSLGRGGTGEKLFF,TGCGCCAGCAGCTTGGGGCGGGGCGGGACTGGTGAAAAACTGTTTTTT
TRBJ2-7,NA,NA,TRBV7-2,CASSLLAGNYEQYF,TGTGCCAGCAGCCTACTAGCAGGGAACTACGAGCAGTACTTC
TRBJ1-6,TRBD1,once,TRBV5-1,CASSLSGGTESPLHF,TGCGCCAGCAGCTTATCAGGGGGCACCGAATCACCCCTCCACTTT
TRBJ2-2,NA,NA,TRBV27,CASSPAGRRSGELFF,TGTGCCAGCAGTCCGGCGGGTCGCCGGTCCGGGGAGCTGTTTTTT
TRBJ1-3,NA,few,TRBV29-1,CSVVFGSSGNTIYF,TGCAGCGTTGTCTTTGGGAGCTCTGGAAACACCATATATTTT
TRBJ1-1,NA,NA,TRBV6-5,CASKGGSINTEAFF,TGTGCCAGCAAAGGGGGTAGCATTAACACTGAAGCTTTCTTT
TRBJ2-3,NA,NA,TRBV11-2,CASSLLGVRESTDTQYF,TGTGCCAGCAGCTTATTGGGTGTTCGGGAGAGCACAGATACGCAGTATTTT
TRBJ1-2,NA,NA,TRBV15,CATSPTGYRDYGYTF,TGTGCCACCAGCCCCACAGGGTATCGTGACTATGGCTACACCTTC
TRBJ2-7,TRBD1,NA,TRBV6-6,CASSGTAYEQYF,TGTGCCAGCAGCGGGACAGCCTACGAGCAGTACTTC
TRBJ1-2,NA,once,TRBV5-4,CASSAAGEANGYTF,TGTGCCAGCAGCGCTGCGGGGGAGGCGAATGGCTACACCTTC
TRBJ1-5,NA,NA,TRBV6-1,CASSEQGWGGHQPQHF,TGTGCCAGCAGTGAACAGGGTTGGGGCGGCCATCAGCCCCAGCATTTT
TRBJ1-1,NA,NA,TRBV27,CASSSAEVNTEAFF,TGTGCCAGCAGTTCGGCGGAGGTGAACACTGAAGCTTTCTTT
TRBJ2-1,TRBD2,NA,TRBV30,CAWRRTSGGYNEQFF,TGTGCCTGGAGGAGGACTAGCGGGGGGTACAATGAGCAGTTCTTC
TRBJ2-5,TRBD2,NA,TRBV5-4,CASSVPGGRGETQYF,TGTGCCAGCAGCGTGCCGGGGGGGCGGGGAGAGACCCAGTACTTC
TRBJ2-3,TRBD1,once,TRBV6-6,CASSKSDRVLDTQYF,TGTGCCAGCAGTAAATCGGACAGGGTGTTAGATACGCAGTATTTT
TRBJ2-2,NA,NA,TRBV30,CAWMAPANTGELFF,TGTGCCTGGATGGCTCCCGCGAACACCGGGGAGCTGTTTTTT
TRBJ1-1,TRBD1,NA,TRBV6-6,CASIDRDRGTEAFF,TGTGCCAGCATAGACCGGGACAGAGGCACTGAAGCTTTCTTT
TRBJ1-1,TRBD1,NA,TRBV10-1,CASRQGVTEAFF,TGCGCCAGCAGACAGGGGGTGACTGAAGCTTTCTTT
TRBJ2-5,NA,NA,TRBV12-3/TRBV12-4,CASSSTVQETQYF,TGTGCCAGCAGTTCGACAGTCCAAGAGACCCAGTACTTC
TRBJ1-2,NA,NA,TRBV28,CASRERGAGYTF,TGTGCCAGCAGAGAACGGGGGGCTGGCTACACCTTC
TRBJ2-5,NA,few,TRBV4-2,CASSQVQGKETQYF,TGTGCCAGCAGCCAAGTCCAGGGGAAGGAGACCCAGTACTTC
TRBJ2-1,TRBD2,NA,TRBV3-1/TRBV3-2,CASSRGAGPFDEQFF,TGTGCCAGCAGCCGAGGAGCGGGGCCTTTCGATGAGCAGTTCTTC
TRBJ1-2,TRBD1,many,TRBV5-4,CASSLDGQVAYGYTF,TGTGCCAGCAGCTTGGATGGACAGGTCGCCTATGGCTACACCTTC
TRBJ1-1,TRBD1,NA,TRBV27,CASSLKGQGVNTEAFF,TGTGCCAGCAGTTTAAAAGGACAGGGGGTGAACACTGAAGCTTTCTTT
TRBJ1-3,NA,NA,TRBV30,CACQLKGGTGNTIYF,TGTGCCTGTCAATTAAAGGGGGGGACTGGAAACACCATATATTTT
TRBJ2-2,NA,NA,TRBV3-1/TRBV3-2,CASSPQRYNTGELFF,TGTGCCAGCAGCCCACAGCGGTACAACACCGGGGAGCTGTTTTTT
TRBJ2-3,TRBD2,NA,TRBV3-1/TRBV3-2,CASSRTSGSGTDTQYF,TGTGCCAGCAGCCGTACAAGCGGGAGTGGCACAGATACGCAGTATTTT
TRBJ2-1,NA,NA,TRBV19,CASSIPGTLLKGNEQFF,TGTGCCAGTAGTATTCCCGGGACTTTACTTAAGGGCAATGAGCAGTTCTTC
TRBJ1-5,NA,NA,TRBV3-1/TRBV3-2,CASSQDAGRQPQHF,TGTGCCAGCAGCCAAGATGCCGGGAGGCAGCCCCAGCATTTT
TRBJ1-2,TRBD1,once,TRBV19,CASSDRDRGYYGYTF,TGTGCCAGTAGCGACCGGGACAGGGGGTACTATGGCTACACCTTC
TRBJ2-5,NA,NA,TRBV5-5,CASSSRTSGVTGTQYF,TGTGCCAGCAGCTCTAGAACGTCGGGAGTCACGGGGACCCAGTACTTC
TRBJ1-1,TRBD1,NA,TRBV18,CASSVGTGQTEAFF,TGTGCCAGCTCAGTAGGGACAGGGCAAACTGAAGCTTTCTTT
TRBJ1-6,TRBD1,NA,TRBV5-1,CASSLEGTVNSPLHF,TGCGCCAGCAGCTTGGAGGGGACAGTTAATTCACCCCTCCACTTT
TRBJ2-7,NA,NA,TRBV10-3,CAISGRDGYEQYF,TGTGCCATCAGTGGCAGGGATGGCTACGAGCAGTACTTC
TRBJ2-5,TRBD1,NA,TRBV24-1,CATSNPDRGETQYF,TGTGCCACCAGCAACCCGGACAGGGGAGAGACCCAGTACTTC
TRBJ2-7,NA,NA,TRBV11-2,CASSLGTSYEQYF,TGTGCCAGCAGCTTAGGGACATCCTACGAGCAGTACTTC
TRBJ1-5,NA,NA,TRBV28,CASRPPGVTPQHF,TGTGCCAGCAGACCTCCCGGGGTGACTCCCCAGCATTTT
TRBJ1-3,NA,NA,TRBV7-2,CASSLDRGGGNTIYF,TGTGCCAGCAGCTTAGACCGGGGAGGGGGAAACACCATATATTTT
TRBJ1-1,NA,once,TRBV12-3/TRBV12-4,CASSDWDKAFF,TGTGCCAGCAGTGACTGGGACAAAGCTTTCTTT
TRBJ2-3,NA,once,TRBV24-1,CATSGQGGVTDTQYF,TGTGCCACCAGTGGGCAGGGGGGAGTCACAGATACGCAGTATTTT
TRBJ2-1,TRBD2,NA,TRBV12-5,CASGLVAGTSGGLRRNEQFF,TGTGCTAGTGGTTTGGTGGCCGGGACTAGCGGGGGGCTCCGGCGGAATGAGCAGTTCTTC
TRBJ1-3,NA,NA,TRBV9,CASSGTDGNTIYF,TGTGCCAGCAGCGGGACAGATGGAAACACCATATATTTT
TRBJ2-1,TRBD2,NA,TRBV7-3,CASSPGLAGLSYNEQFF,TGTGCCAGCAGCCCTGGACTAGCGGGCCTCTCCTACAATGAGCAGTTCTTC
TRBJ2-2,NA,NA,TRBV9,CASSVSSLRTDSHTGELFF,TGTGCCAGCAGCGTCTCTTCCCTCCGGACAGATTCGCACACCGGGGAGCTGTTTTTT
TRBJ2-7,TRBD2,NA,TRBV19,CASSIYGRAYEQYF,TGTGCCAGTAGTATCTATGGGAGGGCCTACGAGCAGTACTTC
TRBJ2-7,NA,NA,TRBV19,CASSMGHSYEQYF,TGTGCCAGTAGCATGGGGCATTCCTACGAGCAGTACTTC
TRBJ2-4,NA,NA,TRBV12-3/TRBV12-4,CASSWRGPGKQYF,TGTGCCAGCAGTTGGCGCGGGCCTGGAAAGCAGTACTTC
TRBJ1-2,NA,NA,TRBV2,CASTRERNGYTF,TGTGCCAGCACGAGGGAGCGGAACGGCTACACCTTC
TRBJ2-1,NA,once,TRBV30,CAWSVLGLNYNEQFF,TGTGCCTGGAGTGTATTGGGACTTAACTACAATGAGCAGTTCTTC